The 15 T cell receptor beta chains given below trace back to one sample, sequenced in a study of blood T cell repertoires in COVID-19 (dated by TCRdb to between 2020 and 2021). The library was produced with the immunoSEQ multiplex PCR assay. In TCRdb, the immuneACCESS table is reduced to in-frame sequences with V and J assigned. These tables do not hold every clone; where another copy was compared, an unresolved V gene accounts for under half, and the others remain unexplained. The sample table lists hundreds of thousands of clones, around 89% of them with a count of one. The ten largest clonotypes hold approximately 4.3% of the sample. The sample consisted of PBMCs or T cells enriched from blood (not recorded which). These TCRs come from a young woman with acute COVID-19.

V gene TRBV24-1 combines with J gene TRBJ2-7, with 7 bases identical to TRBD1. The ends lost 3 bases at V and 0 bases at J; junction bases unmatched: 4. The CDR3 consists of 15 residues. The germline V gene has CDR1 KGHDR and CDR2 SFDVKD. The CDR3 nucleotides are TGTGCCACCAGTGATCGGGGACAGCACTCCTACGAGCAGTACTTC. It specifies CATSDRGQHSYEQYF.

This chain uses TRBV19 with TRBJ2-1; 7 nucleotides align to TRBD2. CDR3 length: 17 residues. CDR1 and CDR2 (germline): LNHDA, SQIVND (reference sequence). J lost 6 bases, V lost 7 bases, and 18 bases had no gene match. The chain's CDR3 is CASTPGGLPPPGNEQFF. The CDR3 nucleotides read TGTGCCAGTACCCCGGGGGGATTGCCGCCCCCTGGCAATGAGCAGTTCTTC.

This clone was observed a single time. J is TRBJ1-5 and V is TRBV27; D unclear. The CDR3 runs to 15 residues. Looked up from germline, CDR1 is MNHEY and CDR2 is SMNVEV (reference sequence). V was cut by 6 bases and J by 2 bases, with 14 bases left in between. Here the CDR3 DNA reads TGTGCCAGCAGCTACGGGGTAGGCGGCAATCAGCCCCAGCATTTT. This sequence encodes CASSYGVGGNQPQHF.

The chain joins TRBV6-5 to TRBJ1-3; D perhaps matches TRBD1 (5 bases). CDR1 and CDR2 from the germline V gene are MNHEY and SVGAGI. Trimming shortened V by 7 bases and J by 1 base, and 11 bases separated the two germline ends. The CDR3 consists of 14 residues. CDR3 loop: CASTPGGSGNTIYF. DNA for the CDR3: TGTGCCAGCACCCCCGGGGGGTCTGGAAACACCATATATTTT.

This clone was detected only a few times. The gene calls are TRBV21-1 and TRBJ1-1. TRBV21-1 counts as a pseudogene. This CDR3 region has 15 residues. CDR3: CASSKERVENTEAFF. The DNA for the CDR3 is TGTGCCAGCAGCAAAGAACGGGTCGAGAACACTGAAGCTTTCTTT.

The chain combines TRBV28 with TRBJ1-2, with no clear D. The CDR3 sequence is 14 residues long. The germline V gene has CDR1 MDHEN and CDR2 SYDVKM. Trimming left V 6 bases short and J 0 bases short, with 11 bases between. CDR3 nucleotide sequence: TGTGCCAGCAGGTCGACACCTTCTAACTATGGCTACACCTTC. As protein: CASRSTPSNYGYTF.

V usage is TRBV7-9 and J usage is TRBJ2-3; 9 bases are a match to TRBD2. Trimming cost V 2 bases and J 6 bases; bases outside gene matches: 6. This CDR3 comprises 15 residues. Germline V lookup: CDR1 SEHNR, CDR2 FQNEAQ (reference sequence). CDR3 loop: CASSLSSGSIDTQYF. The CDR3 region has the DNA TGTGCCAGCAGCTTAAGTAGCGGGAGTATCGATACGCAGTATTTT.

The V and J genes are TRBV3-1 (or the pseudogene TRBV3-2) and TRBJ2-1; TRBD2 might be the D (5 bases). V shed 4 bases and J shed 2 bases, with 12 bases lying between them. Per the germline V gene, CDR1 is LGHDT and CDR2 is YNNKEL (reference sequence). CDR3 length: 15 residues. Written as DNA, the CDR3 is TGTGCCAGCAGCCCCTTACCGGGGACCTACAATGAGCAGTTCTTC. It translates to CASSPLPGTYNEQFF.

The CDR3 sequence is CASSLEGQIYGYTF. As DNA, the CDR3 is TGCGCCAGCAGCTTGGAAGGACAGATCTATGGCTACACCTTC. This chain connects TRBV5-1 to TRBJ1-2; tentatively, D is TRBD1 (6 bases). V lost 0 bases and J lost 4, with 10 bases in between. The CDR3 spans 14 residues. CDR1 is SGHRS and CDR2 is YFSETQ in the germline V gene.

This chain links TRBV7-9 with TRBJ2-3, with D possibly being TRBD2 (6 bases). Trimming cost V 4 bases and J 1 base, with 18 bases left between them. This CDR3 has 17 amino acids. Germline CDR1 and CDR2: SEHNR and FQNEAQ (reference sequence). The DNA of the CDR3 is TGTGCCAGCAGCTCGAATCTTCTAGCGCTCCGCACAGATACGCAGTATTTT. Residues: CASSSNLLALRTDTQYF.

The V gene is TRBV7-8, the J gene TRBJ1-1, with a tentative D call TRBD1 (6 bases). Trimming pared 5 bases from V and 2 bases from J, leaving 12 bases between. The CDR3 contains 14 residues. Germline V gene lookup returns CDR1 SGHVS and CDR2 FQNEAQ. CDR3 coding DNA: TGTGCCAGCAGCCCCCTGACAGGCAACACTGAAGCTTTCTTT. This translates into CASSPLTGNTEAFF.

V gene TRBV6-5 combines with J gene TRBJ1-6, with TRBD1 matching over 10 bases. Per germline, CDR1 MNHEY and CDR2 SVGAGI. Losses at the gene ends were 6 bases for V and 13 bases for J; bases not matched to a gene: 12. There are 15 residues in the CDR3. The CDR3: CASSDETGGISPLHF. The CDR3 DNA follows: TGTGCCAGCAGCGACGAGACAGGGGGCATAAGTCCCCTCCACTTT.

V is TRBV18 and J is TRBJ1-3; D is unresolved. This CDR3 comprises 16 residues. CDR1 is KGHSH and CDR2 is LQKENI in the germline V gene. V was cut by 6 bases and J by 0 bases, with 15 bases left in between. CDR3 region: CASSPRLSSSGNTIYF. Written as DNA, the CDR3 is TGTGCCAGCTCGCCCAGGTTATCGAGCTCTGGAAACACCATATATTTT.

The CDR3 nucleotides read TGTGCCAGCAGTTCACCTGGACAGGGGTTGAACACCGGGGAGCTGTTTTTT. Amino acids: CASSSPGQGLNTGELFF. The gene calls are TRBV28 and TRBJ2-2, with 9 bases lining up with TRBD1. CDR1 MDHEN and CDR2 SYDVKM come from the germline V gene. The CDR3 loop spans 17 amino acids. The junction had 7 bases not matched to a gene; V was cut back by 4 bases and J by 1 base.

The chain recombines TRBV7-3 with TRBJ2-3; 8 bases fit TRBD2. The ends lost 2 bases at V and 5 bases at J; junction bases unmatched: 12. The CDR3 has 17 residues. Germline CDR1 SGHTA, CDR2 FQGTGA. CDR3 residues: CASSLRQSGRGLDTQYF. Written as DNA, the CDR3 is TGTGCCAGCAGCTTACGGCAGAGCGGGAGAGGATTAGATACGCAGTATTTT.